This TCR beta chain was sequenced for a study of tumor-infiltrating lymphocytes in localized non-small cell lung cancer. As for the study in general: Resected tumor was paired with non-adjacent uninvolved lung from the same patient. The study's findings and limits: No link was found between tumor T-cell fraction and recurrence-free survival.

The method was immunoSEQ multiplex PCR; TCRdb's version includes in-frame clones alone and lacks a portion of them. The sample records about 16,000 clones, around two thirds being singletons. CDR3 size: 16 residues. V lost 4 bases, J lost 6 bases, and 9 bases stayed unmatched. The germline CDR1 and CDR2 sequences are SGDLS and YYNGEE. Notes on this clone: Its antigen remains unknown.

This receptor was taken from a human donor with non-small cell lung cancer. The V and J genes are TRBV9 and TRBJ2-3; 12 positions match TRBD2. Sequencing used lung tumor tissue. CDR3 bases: TGTGCCAGCAGCACCCGGACTAGCGGGATTCAGGATACGCAGTATTTT. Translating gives CASSTRTSGIQDTQYF.